Below are 3 T cell receptor beta chains sequenced from a single sample in a study of esophageal squamous cell carcinoma under preoperative chemotherapy. Each CDR3 protein is one row after TCRdb ran MiXCR on the PCR reads. The repertoire holds about 16,000 distinct CDR3 sequences, nearly 50% seen once, with roughly 29% in the top ten. Described time point: before preoperative PTX-NDP chemotherapy. This sample was gathered from a patient given preoperative chemotherapy. These receptors were collected from a human donor with esophageal squamous cell carcinoma. The donor label of this sample is uncertain.

The V call is TRBV7-3, the J call TRBJ2-2; D might be TRBD1 or TRBD2, each matching 5 bases. Germline CDR1 is SGHTA and CDR2 is FQGTGA. The CDR3 is made up of 15 amino acids. Trimming took 5 bases from V and 4 from J, leaving 14 bases between them. In DNA form, the CDR3 reads TGTGCCAGCAGCCTCCAGGGCCGGGGCACCGGGGAGCTGTTTTTT. Translation gives CASSLQGRGTGELFF.

This chain links TRBV7-2 with TRBJ2-5; TRBD2 matches at 7 bases. Germline lookup yields CDR1 SGHTA and CDR2 FQGNSA. V shed 1 base and J 3 bases; nucleotides not matched to a gene: 5. CDR3 length: 15 amino acids. In nucleotides, the CDR3 is TGTGCCAGCAGCTTAGGCCCTAGCGGAAAAGAGACCCAGTACTTC. This sequence encodes CASSLGPSGKETQYF.

Points on this clonotype: Germline and junction disagree at one end, which may indicate a read error. The chain employs TRBV7-7 and TRBJ2-1, with 7 bases fitting TRBD2. The end of the DNA is better explained by TRBJ2-7, so the J call may be wrong. Germline CDR1 and CDR2: SSHAT and FNYEAQ (reference sequence). CDR3 length: 20 amino acids. The CDR3 DNA sequence: TGTGCTAGCAGCTTAGCGAGCTGGACTCCCGGGACTACCCTCTACAATGAGCAGTACTTC. Translating it yields CASSLASWTPGTTLYNEQYF.